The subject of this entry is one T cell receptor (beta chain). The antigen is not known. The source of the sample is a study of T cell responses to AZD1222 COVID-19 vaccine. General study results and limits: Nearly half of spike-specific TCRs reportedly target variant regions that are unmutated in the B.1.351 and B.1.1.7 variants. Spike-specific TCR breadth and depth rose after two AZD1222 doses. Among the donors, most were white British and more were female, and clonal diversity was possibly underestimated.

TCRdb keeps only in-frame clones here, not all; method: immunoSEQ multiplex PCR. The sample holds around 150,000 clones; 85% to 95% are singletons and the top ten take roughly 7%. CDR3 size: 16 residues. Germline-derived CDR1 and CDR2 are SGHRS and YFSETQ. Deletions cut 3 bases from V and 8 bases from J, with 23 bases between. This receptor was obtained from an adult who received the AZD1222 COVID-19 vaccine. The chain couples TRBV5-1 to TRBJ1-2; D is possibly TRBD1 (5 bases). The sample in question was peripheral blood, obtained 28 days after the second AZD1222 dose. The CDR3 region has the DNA TGCGCCAGCAGCTCAGGGATAGGTCCGGCGTTTGGCGGCTACACCTTC. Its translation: CASSSGIGPAFGGYTF.